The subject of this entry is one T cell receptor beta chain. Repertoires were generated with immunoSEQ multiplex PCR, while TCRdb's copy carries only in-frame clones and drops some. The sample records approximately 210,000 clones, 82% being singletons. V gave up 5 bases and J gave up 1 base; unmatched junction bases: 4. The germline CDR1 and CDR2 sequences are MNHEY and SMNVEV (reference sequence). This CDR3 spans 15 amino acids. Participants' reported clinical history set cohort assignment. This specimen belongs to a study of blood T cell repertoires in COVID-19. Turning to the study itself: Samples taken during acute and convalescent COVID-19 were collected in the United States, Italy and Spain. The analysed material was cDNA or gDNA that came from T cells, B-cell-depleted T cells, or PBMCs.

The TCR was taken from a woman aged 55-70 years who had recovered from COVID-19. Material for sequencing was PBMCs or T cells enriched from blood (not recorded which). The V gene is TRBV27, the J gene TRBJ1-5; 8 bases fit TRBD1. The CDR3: CASSTGQGSNQPQHF. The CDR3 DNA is TGTGCCAGCAGTACAGGACAGGGAAGCAATCAGCCCCAGCATTTT.